The 5 T cell receptor beta chains below were found in one sample sequenced in a study of T-cell memory formation after mild COVID-19. TCRdb reprocessed the 5' RACE reads with MiXCR, giving one entry per CDR3 protein. The table includes approximately 150,000 distinct CDR3 sequences, about 6% detected once. Specimen: PBMCs or a T cell subset sorted from them (not recorded which). Source of these receptors: an adult woman who had mild COVID-19 (a few samples of this study predate the infection). Cell type and time point are not known.

This clonotype occurred a few times. The chain links TRBV7-9 to TRBJ2-3; TRBD2 aligns across 7 bases. In germline, CDR1 is SEHNR, CDR2 FQNEAQ (reference sequence). V dropped 5 bases and J dropped 5; count of bases not matched to a gene: 13. The CDR3 contains 16 residues. DNA for the CDR3: TGTGCCAGCAGCCCGGGAGCGGGACTTCGGGAAGATACGCAGTATTTT. Residues: CASSPGAGLREDTQYF.

This clonotype was detected ten times or more. The CDR3 DNA is TGTGCCAGCATTGGACTTAGCGGCTACGAGCAGTACTTC. It translates to CASIGLSGYEQYF. The V call is TRBV7-9, the J call TRBJ2-7; TRBD2 is a possible D gene (6 bases). This CDR3 has 13 residues. Trimming took 7 bases from V and 3 from J, leaving 13 bases between them. Germline CDR1 and CDR2: SEHNR and FQNEAQ (reference sequence).

V usage is TRBV3-1 and J usage is TRBJ1-5; 7 bases map to TRBD1. Germline V gene data show CDR1 as LGHDT and CDR2 as YNNKEL (reference sequence). The CDR3 runs 16 residues. The trim removed 1 base at V and 3 bases at J, leaving 6 bases unmatched. The CDR3 here is CASSQAHRGFNQPQHF. CDR3 sequence (DNA): TGTGCCAGCAGCCAAGCGCACAGGGGATTCAATCAGCCCCAGCATTTT.

V usage is TRBV7-2 and J usage is TRBJ2-1; weak D call: TRBD1 (6 bases). The V and J ends lost 4 bases and 7 bases respectively, with 11 bases between them. CDR3 size: 13 residues. Germline values: CDR1 SGHTA, CDR2 FQGNSA. The CDR3 region is CASSSIGGNEQFF. CDR3 in DNA: TGTGCCAGCAGCTCCATAGGGGGAAATGAGCAGTTCTTC.

This clonotype was seen a few times. V gene TRBV7-2 combines with J gene TRBJ2-6; TRBD1 might be the D (5 bases). CDR1 is SGHTA and CDR2 is FQGNSA in the germline V gene. The CDR3 spans 19 residues. With 4 bases removed from V and 0 bases from J, the gap between germline ends came to 19 bases. CDR3 DNA: TGTGCCAGCAGCTGGGCAACAGGCCGACTTCGCTCTGGGGCCAACGTCCTGACTTTC. It encodes CASSWATGRLRSGANVLTF. The full variable domain, its missing parts supplied by reference TRBV7-2 and TRBJ2-6, is GAGVSQSPSNKVTEKGKDVELRCDPISGHTALYWYRQSLGQGLEFLIYFQGNSAPDKSGLPSDRFSAERTGGSVSTLTIQRTQQEDSAVYLCASSWATGRLRSGANVLTFGAGSRLTVL.